This passage covers 25 T cell receptor beta chains from one sample sequenced in a study of early stage breast cancer tumors. Generated by immunoSEQ multiplex PCR, the TCRdb table keeps only in-frame clones and is missing some. The sample records some 1,600 clones, approximately 80% being singletons. Sequencing was carried out using normal breast tissue next to the tumor. The receptor source for this set is a person aged 45 to 60 with breast cancer.

The table lists this clone with a few counts. The V call is TRBV19, the J call TRBJ1-1; no firm D call. The CDR3 spans 15 residues. Trimming shortened V by 5 bases and J by 1 base, and 14 bases separated the two germline ends. CDR1 is LNHDA and CDR2 is SQIVND in the germline V gene (reference sequence). In DNA, the CDR3 is TGTGCCAGTAGTCATTTTGGTGTCGGGAACACTGAAGCTTTCTTT. Its protein product is CASSHFGVGNTEAFF.

The rearrangement uses TRBV4-3 and TRBJ1-2; maybe TRBD1 (6 bases). This CDR3 region has 15 residues. V dropped 0 bases and J dropped 7 bases, with 15 bases sitting between them. CDR1 and CDR2 (germline): LGHNA, YSLEER. CDR3 sequence: CASSQDGQGSAGYTF. The CDR3 nucleotides read TGCGCCAGCAGCCAAGACGGGCAGGGGAGTGCTGGCTACACCTTC.

This sequence joins TRBV28 and TRBJ1-5, with D perhaps TRBD1 (5 bases). This CDR3 has 14 residues. V lost 8 bases to trimming and J lost 3 bases, with 14 bases between them. CDR1 MDHEN and CDR2 SYDVKM come from the germline V gene. The DNA for the CDR3 is TGTGCCAGCGGGCCGACAGCCCTCAATCAGCCCCAGCATTTT. As protein: CASGPTALNQPQHF.

This chain connects TRBV7-2 to TRBJ1-4; possibly TRBD1 for D (6 bases). Trimming stripped 5 bases from V and 0 bases from J, with 22 bases between. This CDR3 comprises 19 residues. Germline CDR1 is SGHTA and CDR2 is FQGNSA. CDR3: CASSPRNTKGGATNEKLFF. The DNA for the CDR3 is TGTGCCAGCAGCCCCCGTAACACGAAGGGGGGAGCAACTAATGAAAAACTGTTTTTT.

The sample holds a few counts of this clone. J is TRBJ1-6 and V is TRBV7-8; 8 bases map to TRBD1. J lost 9 bases, V lost 5 bases, and 6 bases had no gene match. CDR3 length: 14 amino acids. The germline CDR1 and CDR2 sequences are SGHVS and FQNEAQ. The CDR3, as DNA: TGTGCCAGCAGCCTAGACAGGGGTCGTTCACCCCTCCACTTT. It specifies CASSLDRGRSPLHF. Variable domain in full (rest from reference TRBV7-8 and TRBJ1-6): GAGVSQSPRYKVAKRGQDVALRCDPISGHVSLFWYQQALGQGPEFLTYFQNEAQLDKSGLPSDRFFAERPEGSVSTLKIQRTQQEDSAVYLCASSLDRGRSPLHFGNGTRLTVT.

This clone appeared once. J is TRBJ1-5 and V is TRBV19; tentatively, D is TRBD1 (5 bases). The V end lost 5 bases, the J end lost 3 bases, and 14 bases lay between the germline ends. Germline CDR1 and CDR2: LNHDA and SQIVND (reference sequence). This CDR3 contains 15 residues. CDR3 region: CASSLDSHPNQPQHF. CDR3 DNA sequence: TGTGCCAGTAGTCTCGACAGCCACCCCAATCAGCCCCAGCATTTT.

Concerning this clone: The junction departs from the called germline gene at one end, perhaps through a read error. The same CDR3 also results from other DNA sequences found in this sample. V is TRBV29-1 and J is TRBJ2-1, with a possible D match to TRBD1 (6 bases). Germline-derived CDR1 and CDR2 are SQVTM and ANQGSEA. The CDR3 length is 13 residues. The CDR3 nucleotides read TGCAGCGCCGGGACATCTCGGTACAACGAGCAGTTCTTC. Amino acids: CSAGTSRYNEQFF.

V usage is TRBV4-1 and J usage is TRBJ2-3, with 13 bases matching TRBD2. V shed 2 bases, J shed 6 bases, and the junction held 8 bases outside the gene matches. The CDR3 covers 17 residues. CDR1 and CDR2 from the germline V gene are MGHRA and YSYEKL. The CDR3 DNA reads TGCGCCAGCAGCCAATCGGGGACTAGCGGGGCCCCCGATACGCAGTATTTT. It is translated as CASSQSGTSGAPDTQYF.

This rearrangement joins TRBV7-9 to TRBJ2-3; 11 bases fit TRBD2. Germline V gene data show CDR1 as SEHNR and CDR2 as FQNEAQ (reference sequence). Trimming removed 5 bases from V and 0 bases from J; junction bases left unmatched: 10. The CDR3 is 18 residues long. This CDR3 is CASSRGLAGVPSTDTQYF. The CDR3 DNA reads TGTGCCAGCAGCCGCGGACTAGCGGGCGTCCCCAGCACAGATACGCAGTATTTT.

The chain employs TRBV6-1 and TRBJ1-1, with D unclear. The germline V and J ends were trimmed by 0 bases and 3 bases, with 5 bases remaining between them. This CDR3 spans 13 amino acids. Germline CDR1 reads MNHNS; CDR2 reads SASEGT. The DNA of the CDR3 is TGTGCCAGCAGTGAAGCACCGTACACTGAAGCTTTCTTT. It is translated as CASSEAPYTEAFF.

CDR3 bases: TGCGCCAGCAGCCAAACACTTACTAGCAATCAGCCCCAGCATTTT. It translates to CASSQTLTSNQPQHF. The chain couples TRBV4-3 to TRBJ1-5; D gene uncertain. V was shortened by 2 bases and J by 0 bases, with 8 bases between the two germline ends. This CDR3 has 15 amino acids. Per the germline V gene, CDR1 is LGHNA and CDR2 is YSLEER.

This clone occurred once. The genes are TRBV11-1 and TRBJ2-2; 11 bases line up with TRBD2. Looked up from germline, CDR1 is SGHAT and CDR2 is FQDESV (reference sequence). The CDR3 is made up of 15 amino acids. V gave up 5 bases and J gave up 10 bases; unmatched junction bases: 9. In nucleotides, the CDR3 is TGTGCCAGCAGCACGCGACTAGCGGGGTTGGTGGAGCTGTTTTTT. Protein sequence: CASSTRLAGLVELFF.

V usage is TRBV19 and J usage is TRBJ1-1; possible D gene TRBD1, 5 bases. Germline V gives CDR1 LNHDA, CDR2 SQIVND (reference sequence). This CDR3 has 13 amino acids. V was clipped by 7 bases and J by 0 bases, with 9 bases between them. The CDR3 DNA reads as TGTGCCAGTACGACAGCTATGAACACTGAAGCTTTCTTT. Its protein is CASTTAMNTEAFF. The variable domain in full, with the rest retrieved from reference TRBV19 and TRBJ1-1, is DGGITQSPKYLFRKEGQNVTLSCEQNLNHDAMYWYRQDPGQGLRLIYYSQIVNDFQKGDIAEGYSVSREKKESFPLTVTSAQKNPTAFYLCASTTAMNTEAFFGQGTRLTVV.

The V gene is TRBV7-6, the J gene TRBJ2-7; D unresolved. V was clipped by 5 bases and J by 0 bases, with 20 bases between them. CDR1 and CDR2 (germline): SGHVS, FNYEAQ. The CDR3 has 17 residues. The CDR3 here is CASSPAGRPTSSYEQYF. The CDR3 DNA is TGTGCCAGCAGCCCCGCCGGAAGGCCAACATCCTCCTACGAGCAGTACTTC.

The chain combines TRBV19 with TRBJ1-1; 11 nucleotides agree with TRBD1. With V trimmed by 6 bases and J by 4 bases, 7 bases remained unmatched. Germline V gene sequence: CDR1 LNHDA, CDR2 SQIVND (reference sequence). The CDR3 spans 15 residues. This CDR3 reads CASSTGQGVFTEAFF. In DNA form, the CDR3 reads TGTGCCAGTAGCACGGGACAGGGGGTGTTCACTGAAGCTTTCTTT.

V is TRBV18 and J is TRBJ1-1; 9 bases map to TRBD1. Germline trimming cut 7 bases from V and 2 bases from J; bases unmatched to any gene: 8. The CDR3 runs to 15 residues. CDR1 is KGHSH, CDR2 LQKENI, per germline. CDR3 region: CASFQPGQGNTEAFF. The CDR3, as DNA: TGTGCCAGCTTTCAACCGGGACAGGGCAACACTGAAGCTTTCTTT.

This clone was picked up one time. The V call is TRBV5-1, the J call TRBJ1-2, with D perhaps TRBD1 (6 bases). The germline gives CDR1 SGHRS, CDR2 YFSETQ. There are 16 residues in the CDR3. V lost 6 bases and J 4 bases, leaving 22 bases between the germline ends. Here the CDR3 reads CASKSDWDTGVYGYTF. As DNA, the CDR3 is TGCGCCAGCAAATCCGATTGGGACACCGGGGTCTATGGCTACACCTTC.

The gene calls are TRBV10-1 and TRBJ2-7, with 10 bases aligning to TRBD2. V gave up 8 bases and J gave up 1 base; unmatched junction bases: 11. The CDR3 has 16 residues. Germline CDR1 and CDR2: WNHNN and SYGVQD (reference sequence). In nucleotides, the CDR3 is TGCGCCAGCCAAACGGGAAGGACTAGCGGTTCCTACGAGCAGTACTTC. Translated, it gives CASQTGRTSGSYEQYF.

The V and J genes are TRBV5-4 and TRBJ1-1; D unresolved. With 0 bases removed from V and 8 bases from J, the gap between germline ends came to 14 bases. This CDR3 spans 14 amino acids. CDR1 SGHNT and CDR2 YYREEE come from the germline V gene (reference sequence). The chain's CDR3 is CASSLATGRPEAFF. CDR3 nucleotides: TGTGCCAGCAGCTTGGCTACGGGCCGCCCGGAAGCTTTCTTT.

The chain joins TRBV4-3 to TRBJ2-3; a weak D match, TRBD2 (5 bases). Trimming took off 1 base at V and 0 bases at J, with 5 bases between the two ends. Germline CDR1 is LGHNA and CDR2 is YSLEER. CDR3 length: 14 residues. The CDR3 protein is CASSQGGSTDTQYF. CDR3 DNA sequence: TGCGCCAGCAGCCAAGGAGGGAGCACAGATACGCAGTATTTT.

V gene TRBV7-8 combines with J gene TRBJ1-1; D is unresolved. The length of the CDR3 is 14 residues. The V end was cut by 1 base, the J end by 5 bases, with 11 bases between. CDR1 and CDR2 (germline): SGHVS, FQNEAQ. The CDR3 sequence is CASSLEPGGTEAFF. The CDR3 DNA is TGTGCCAGCAGCTTAGAGCCTGGTGGGACTGAAGCTTTCTTT.

This clone was recorded once. The chain joins TRBV5-1 to TRBJ2-4; D is uncertain. This CDR3 contains 15 residues. Germline CDR1 SGHRS, CDR2 YFSETQ. Trimming removed 3 bases at V and 3 bases at J, with 13 bases between. CDR3 region: CASSSPVIGKNIQYF. In nucleotides, the CDR3 is TGCGCCAGCAGCTCGCCGGTGATTGGCAAAAACATTCAGTACTTC.

The chain uses TRBV28 and TRBJ1-5; no definite D call. Germline-derived CDR1 and CDR2 are MDHEN and SYDVKM. The CDR3 is 14 amino acids. Trimming removed 6 bases from V and 2 bases from J, with 11 bases in between. The CDR3, as DNA: TGTGCCAGCAGCCTTCAGTCGCGCAATCAGCCCCAGCATTTT. Residues: CASSLQSRNQPQHF.

V usage is TRBV5-4 and J usage is TRBJ1-1; unclear D gene. The CDR3 runs 13 residues. V lost 0 bases to trimming and J lost 1 base, with 4 bases between them. The V gene's germline CDR1 is SGHNT and CDR2 YYREEE (reference sequence). CDR3 in amino acids: CASSLGGNTEAFF. The CDR3 DNA sequence: TGTGCCAGCAGCTTGGGAGGGAACACTGAAGCTTTCTTT.

This clone was seen a handful of times. The chain has TRBV20-1 and TRBJ2-7; D remains ambiguous. Trimming took 2 bases from V and 5 from J, leaving 4 bases between them. This CDR3 is 10 amino acids long. The germline gives CDR1 DFQATT, CDR2 SNEGSKA (reference sequence). CDR3 protein: CSARRDEQYF. The CDR3, as DNA: TGCAGTGCTAGACGGGACGAGCAGTACTTC.